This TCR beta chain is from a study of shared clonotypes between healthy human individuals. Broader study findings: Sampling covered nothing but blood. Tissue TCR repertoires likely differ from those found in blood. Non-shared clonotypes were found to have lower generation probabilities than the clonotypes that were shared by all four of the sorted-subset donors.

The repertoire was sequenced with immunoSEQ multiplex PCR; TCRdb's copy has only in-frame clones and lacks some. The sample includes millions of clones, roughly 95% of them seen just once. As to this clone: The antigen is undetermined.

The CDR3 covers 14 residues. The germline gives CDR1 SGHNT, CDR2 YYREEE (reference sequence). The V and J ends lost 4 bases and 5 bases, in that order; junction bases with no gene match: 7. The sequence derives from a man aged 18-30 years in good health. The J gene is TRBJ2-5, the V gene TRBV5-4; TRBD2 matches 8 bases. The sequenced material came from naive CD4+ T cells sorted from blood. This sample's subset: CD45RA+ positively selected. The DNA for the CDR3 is TGTGCCAGCAGCAAGAGCGGGAGAGAGGAGACCCAGTACTTC. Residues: CASSKSGREETQYF.